This T cell receptor (beta chain) was documented in a study of PD-L1 blockade in urothelial cancer. This CDR3 comprises 13 residues. The V gene lost 4 bases and the J gene lost 7 bases, with 14 bases spanning the gap. From germline, CDR1 is SGHRS and CDR2 YFSETQ. TCRdb keeps only in-frame clones here, not all; method: immunoSEQ multiplex PCR. Of 45,000 or so clones listed, approximately 82% are singletons. The rearrangement joins TRBV5-1 to TRBJ1-1, with D perhaps matching TRBD1 (6 bases). The origin of this receptor is a man in his sixties or seventies with urothelial cancer. The source was PBMCs, collected around atezolizumab (anti-PD-L1) treatment. CDR3 DNA sequence: TGCGCCAGCAGCAGGACAGAGGGCAGTGAAGCTTTCTTT. Its protein is CASSRTEGSEAFF.